One sample yielded the 13 T cell receptor beta chains listed below, sequenced in a study of blood T cell repertoires in COVID-19. Clones were sequenced by immunoSEQ multiplex PCR, and TCRdb holds only the in-frame ones, with some missing. Of more than 65,000 clones detected, almost 85% appear once; the ten largest clones hold 7% to 9%. Specimen: peripheral blood. These receptors were taken from a human donor in a cohort sampled during active COVID-19.

V is TRBV9 and J is TRBJ1-2; TRBD1 agrees at 8 bases. The CDR3 sequence is 14 residues long. J gave up 4 bases and V 3 bases, and 5 bases lay outside the gene matches. The germline gives CDR1 SGDLS, CDR2 YYNGEE. The CDR3 region is CASSAEGQGYGYTF. The CDR3 DNA reads TGTGCCAGCAGCGCAGAAGGACAGGGCTATGGCTACACCTTC.

About this clone itself: Germline is not matched at one junction end, which may reflect a read error. J is TRBJ2-7 and V is TRBV5-1; maybe TRBD1 (5 bases). The germline gives CDR1 SGHRS, CDR2 YFSETQ. The CDR3 is made up of 15 amino acids. The CDR3 DNA follows: TGCGCCAGCAGATATGGGCAGGGCGGCCGCCGCGAGGAGTACTTC. Translated: CASRYGQGGRREEYF.

This chain uses TRBV4-3 with TRBJ2-7; 7 bases fit TRBD1. CDR3 length equals 15 residues. Germline V gives CDR1 LGHNA, CDR2 YSLEER. Losses at the gene ends were 0 bases for V and 3 bases for J; bases not matched to a gene: 5. In nucleotides, the CDR3 is TGCGCCAGCAGCCAAGATTACAGGGGACACTACGAGCAGTACTTC. Its protein product is CASSQDYRGHYEQYF.

Concerning this clone: The identical CDR3 is also encoded by other nucleotide sequences in the sample. The genes are TRBV5-1 and TRBJ1-2; D perhaps matches TRBD1 (5 bases). The CDR3 loop spans 14 amino acids. CDR1 SGHRS and CDR2 YFSETQ come from the germline V gene. V lost 0 bases to trimming and J lost 2 bases, with 8 bases between them. The DNA of the CDR3 is TGCGCCAGCAGCTTGGGGCAGGGAAACTATGGCTACACCTTC. This gives the protein CASSLGQGNYGYTF.

The rearrangement uses TRBV4-1 and TRBJ2-3; 8 bases fit TRBD1. Germline CDR1 MGHRA, CDR2 YSYEKL. CDR3 length: 15 amino acids. J lost 5 bases, V lost 3 bases, and 7 bases had no gene match. In DNA form, the CDR3 reads TGCGCCAGCAGCCAGGGCCCAGGGGGCCAAGATACGCAGTATTTT. Amino acid sequence: CASSQGPGGQDTQYF.

A note on this clone: Other DNA sequences in the sample encode the same CDR3. The CDR3 coding sequence is TGTGCCAGCAGCCTTCTAGCGGGGGGGGAGACCCAGTACTTC. Translation gives CASSLLAGGETQYF. The chain recombines TRBV11-2 with TRBJ2-5; 12 bases are a match to TRBD2. The ends lost 5 bases at V and 5 bases at J; junction bases unmatched: 3. Germline-derived CDR1 and CDR2 are SGHAT and FQNNGV. The CDR3 has 14 residues.

V and J are TRBV18 and TRBJ2-7, with D maybe TRBD2 (7 bases). The germline gives CDR1 KGHSH, CDR2 LQKENI. The CDR3 loop spans 14 amino acids. V lost 2 bases and J lost 6, with 14 bases in between. In nucleotides, the CDR3 is TGTGCCAGCTCACCATTTGCGGGGGCAGGCGAGCAGTACTTC. It is translated as CASSPFAGAGEQYF.

The chain links TRBV27 to TRBJ2-7; 7 bases agree with TRBD1. This CDR3 comprises 14 residues. J was trimmed by 2 bases and V by 2 bases; bases with no gene match: 3. CDR1 MNHEY and CDR2 SMNVEV come from the germline V gene (reference sequence). The chain's CDR3 is CASSLPGQTYEQYF. The CDR3 DNA is TGTGCCAGCAGTTTACCGGGACAGACCTACGAGCAGTACTTC.

The V and J genes are TRBV5-1 and TRBJ2-7; 7 bases agree with TRBD1. Losses at the gene ends were 3 bases for V and 1 base for J; bases not matched to a gene: 4. CDR3 length equals 14 residues. CDR1 and CDR2 from the germline V gene are SGHRS and YFSETQ. DNA of the CDR3: TGCGCCAGCAGCTGGACAGGAAGGTCCTACGAGCAGTACTTC. Translation: CASSWTGRSYEQYF.

The chain recombines TRBV11-2 with TRBJ1-2; D is unclear. The CDR3 covers 12 residues. The V gene's germline CDR1 is SGHAT and CDR2 FQNNGV. Trimming removed 0 bases at V and 7 bases at J, with 6 bases between. Here the CDR3 reads CASSLETGGYTF. CDR3 in DNA: TGTGCCAGCAGCTTAGAGACGGGTGGCTACACCTTC.

This chain connects TRBV7-9 to TRBJ2-5; no reliable D call. V was clipped by 8 bases and J by 7 bases, with 8 bases between them. CDR3 size: 10 residues. Looked up from germline, CDR1 is SEHNR and CDR2 is FQNEAQ (reference sequence). CDR3: CASAGGTQYF. DNA of the CDR3: TGTGCCAGCGCCGGCGGGACCCAGTACTTC.

The chain uses TRBV12-3 or TRBV12-4 and TRBJ1-2; a possible D gene is TRBD1 (6 bases). The ends were cut back, 6 bases at V and 4 bases at J, with 9 bases in the middle. This CDR3 is built from 12 residues. Here the CDR3 DNA reads TGTGCCAGCAGCCGGACAGTCTATGGCTACACCTTC. It is translated as CASSRTVYGYTF.

Details on this clone: Germline and junction disagree at one end, which may indicate a read error. This chain joins TRBV3-1 (or the pseudogene TRBV3-2) and TRBJ1-2; 7 positions agree with TRBD1. This CDR3 comprises 15 residues. Germline-derived CDR1 and CDR2 are LGHDT and YNNKEL (reference sequence). The CDR3 nucleotides read TGTGCCAGCAGCCAAAAACCAGGGGGGCAAAAAGGGGACGACTTC. The encoded protein is CASSQKPGGQKGDDF.